The entry below describes one T cell receptor beta chain. What it binds is unknown. This sample's time point: week 3, after first cycle of checkpoint inhibitor. No patient had earlier systemic cancer treatment, concurrent immunosuppressants, or another active cancer. The data were obtained in a study of blood T cell dynamics during melanoma immunotherapy. About the research overall: Standard first-line treatment here was pembrolizumab or nivolumab plus ipilimumab in metastatic melanoma.

Findings and limits, study-wide: At W3, later disease-control patients showed bifurcated PBMC repertoire changes, unlike progressors.

DNA loading was fixed at approximately 0.35 ug for all bulk PBMC samples. Here immunoSEQ multiplex PCR was the method, and the copy in TCRdb shows in-frame clones only, minus some. The top ten hold roughly 3.9% of the sample, which has 9,500 to 15,000 clones, around nine tenths seen once. The source was blood, collected from a patient treated with checkpoint blockade. The receptor was isolated from a human donor with melanoma.

The chain's CDR3 is CASSPGQGRADTQYF. The CDR3 nucleotides read TGTGCCAGCAGTCCCGGACAGGGAAGGGCAGATACGCAGTATTTT. This chain uses TRBV2 with TRBJ2-3, with 8 nucleotides matching TRBD1. After removal of 5 bases from V and 4 bases from J, the junction contained 8 bases not matched to a gene. CDR1 is SNHLY and CDR2 is FYNNEI in the germline V gene. This CDR3 contains 15 residues.